This TCR beta chain was obtained from a study of naive and memory T cell subsets. Study outcomes and limitations: Diversity fell and Gini index rose from naive through CM, EM, EMRA.

Two oligonucleotides, mixed equimolar, formed the beta constant-region primer covering TRBC1 and TRBC2. Ligated cDNA was amplified by four rounds of PCR with nested alpha and beta constant-region primers and SP2. Each CDR3 protein gets one entry after TCRdb re-called the UMI-ligation and nested PCR reads with MiXCR. The repertoire has over 25,000 distinct CDR3 sequences, approximately 17% of them found once; the top ten carry around 3.4%. EMRA cells were CD45RA+CD27-, and effector memory cells CD45RA-CD27-. The CDR3 length is 16 residues. The germline V gene encodes CDR1 LNHDA and CDR2 SQIVND (reference sequence). V was clipped by 4 bases and J by 7 bases, with 20 bases between them. Worth noting for this clonotype: What it binds is not known.

This receptor was taken from a human donor in good health. This rearrangement joins TRBV19 to TRBJ2-1, with a tentative D call TRBD1 (6 bases). The sequenced sample consisted of effector memory CD4+ T cells from blood. Sample subset: effector memory, CD45RA- CD27-. CDR3 loop: CASSTDQGRNGNEQFF. The CDR3 DNA reads as TGTGCCAGTAGTACCGACCAGGGGAGAAATGGGAATGAGCAGTTCTTC. Based on the CDR3 plus reference TRBV19 and TRBJ2-1, the full variable domain is DGGITQSPKYLFRKEGQNVTLSCEQNLNHDAMYWYRQDPGQGLRLIYYSQIVNDFQKGDIAEGYSVSREKKESFPLTVTSAQKNPTAFYLCASSTDQGRNGNEQFFGPGTRLTVL.